These 3 T cell receptor beta chains came from one sample sequenced in a study of Graves' ophthalmopathy and Graves' hyperthyroidism. Amplification from RNA transcripts yielded the TCR beta CDR3 regions. Investigators did first-round RT-PCR with HTBI primers, then second-round multiplex PCR. One entry per CDR3 protein results from TCRdb running MiXCR on the multiplex PCR reads. The profile covers 350,000 or so distinct CDR3 sequences, with roughly 16% appearing a single time and more than 9% taken by the ten largest. Sequenced material: peripheral blood. The receptor source for this set is an adult man with Graves' ophthalmopathy.

This clonotype was detected many times. The chain uses TRBV20-1 and TRBJ2-2; TRBD2 matches at 8 bases. The CDR3 extends over 13 amino acids. Germline V gives CDR1 DFQATT, CDR2 SNEGSKA (reference sequence). The CDR3 bases are TGCAGCGGGACTAGTGCCGACACCGGGGAGCTGTTTTTT. Protein product: CSGTSADTGELFF.

This clonotype was counted many times. In this CDR3 the conserved last residue, phenylalanine or tryptophan, is missing, so a read error is likely. It is unclear where the CDR3 begins or ends on the DNA, so no DNA is shown, and the CDR3 is as TCRdb lists it. V gene TRBV6-2 or TRBV6-3 combines with J gene TRBJ2-7; TRBD1, the table's D call, lacks a check against the DNA. The CDR3 spans 12 amino acids, including both terminal residues. CDR1 and CDR2 from the germline V gene are MNHEY and SVGEGT. CDR3 sequence: CASANGSERRSL.

This clonotype was detected many times. V usage is TRBV10-2 and J usage is TRBJ2-7; D remains ambiguous. Per germline, CDR1 WSHSY and CDR2 SAAADI. The CDR3 is 12 residues long. Trimming stripped 7 bases from V and 3 bases from J, with 10 bases between. The CDR3 spells CASKEGSYEQYF. CDR3 DNA: TGCGCCAGCAAGGAAGGAAGCTACGAGCAGTACTTC.